This T cell receptor beta chain was captured in a study of OX40 agonist ivuxolimab in advanced cancers. Looking at the study overall: Six ivuxolimab dose levels, 0.01 to 10 mg/kg, were given intravenously every 2 weeks. A diagnosis of hepatocellular carcinoma, melanoma, renal cell or head and neck cancer was present in dose-escalation patients. Partial responses were achieved by three patients, one with hepatocellular carcinoma and two with cutaneous melanoma.

Per the germline V gene, CDR1 is SNHLY and CDR2 is FYNNEI. This CDR3 is 15 amino acids long. The junction had 7 bases not matched to a gene; V was cut back by 2 bases and J by 10 bases. Here immunoSEQ multiplex PCR was the method, and the copy in TCRdb shows in-frame clones only, minus some. This table holds some 60,000 clones, 70% to 90% found once. On this clone itself: Its antigen is not identified.

Whole-study findings and limits: Expansion of clones was among the lowest in partial responders at 0.1-3.0 mg/kg.

This TCR was sampled from an adult with an advanced solid tumor such as melanoma, head and neck, liver or kidney cancer. The source material was CD4+ or CD8+ T cells sorted from blood, sampled in a trial of the OX40 agonist ivuxolimab. The chain recombines TRBV2 with TRBJ1-6; 8 bases fit TRBD1. The CDR3 here is CASSELAGGNSPLHF. CDR3 DNA: TGTGCCAGCAGTGAACTGGCAGGGGGCAACTCACCCCTCCACTTT. The variable domain in full, completed from reference TRBV2 and TRBJ1-6, reads EPEVTQTPSHQVTQMGQEVILRCVPISNHLYFYWYRQILGQKVEFLVSFYNNEISEKSEIFDDQFSVERPDGSNFTLKIRSTKLEDSAMYFCASSELAGGNSPLHFGNGTRLTVT.